What follows are 14 T cell receptor beta chains derived from one specimen sequenced in a study of T-cell memory formation after mild COVID-19. TCRdb recomputed calls from the 5' RACE reads with MiXCR, one row per CDR3 protein. The sample has 55,000 to 80,000 distinct CDR3 sequences, less than 9.5% seen once. The sample taken for sequencing was PBMCs or a T cell subset sorted from them (not recorded which). The receptors stem from a man aged 18 to 29 who had mild COVID-19 (a few samples of this study predate the infection). Cell type and time point are not known.

This clonotype was observed a few times. This rearrangement joins TRBV5-5 to TRBJ2-5; D is possibly TRBD1 (6 bases). Trimming removed 5 bases from V and 0 bases from J, with 17 bases in between. Germline V gene data show CDR1 as SGHKS and CDR2 as YYEKEE (reference sequence). CDR3 length: 16 amino acids. CDR3 protein: CASSFGVDRYQETQYF. For the CDR3, the DNA is TGTGCCAGCAGTTTCGGGGTTGACAGGTACCAAGAGACCCAGTACTTC.

This clonotype was counted only a few times. CDR3 nucleotides: TGTGCCAGCAGCCGACAGCGGGGGAACGAGCAGTACGTC. Protein: CASSRQRGNEQYV. The genes are TRBV5-6 and TRBJ2-7; 8 bases line up with TRBD2. The CDR3 is 13 residues long. After removal of 4 bases from V and 5 bases from J, the junction contained 5 bases not matched to a gene. From germline, CDR1 is SGHDT and CDR2 YYEEEE.

Many counts were recorded for this clonotype. V gene TRBV19 combines with J gene TRBJ2-1; D uncertain. CDR3 length: 13 residues. Germline V gene data show CDR1 as LNHDA and CDR2 as SQIVND (reference sequence). V gave up 3 bases and J gave up 4 bases, with 7 bases separating them. CDR3 sequence reads: CASSIGFYNEQFF. In DNA, the CDR3 is TGTGCCAGTAGTATCGGATTTTACAATGAGCAGTTCTTC.

The chain carries TRBV11-2 and TRBJ1-1, with D unclear. Trimming left V 5 bases short and J 6 bases short, with 7 bases between. CDR1 is SGHAT and CDR2 is FQNNGV in the germline V gene. CDR3 length: 11 residues. CDR3 sequence reads: CASSPISEAFF. CDR3 in DNA: TGTGCCAGCAGCCCCATCTCTGAAGCTTTCTTT.

This clonotype was detected many times. This chain uses TRBV5-1 with TRBJ2-1; D may be TRBD2 (6 bases). This CDR3 has 15 amino acids. Germline V gene sequence: CDR1 SGHRS, CDR2 YFSETQ. Trimming removed 0 bases at V and 0 bases at J, with 7 bases between. In DNA, the CDR3 is TGCGCCAGCAGCTTGGACGGGAGCTCCTACAATGAGCAGTTCTTC. Its translation: CASSLDGSSYNEQFF.

The rearrangement uses TRBV3-1 and TRBJ1-1; TRBD1 agrees at 8 bases. The germline CDR1 and CDR2 sequences are LGHDT and YNNKEL (reference sequence). J gave up 5 bases and V 4 bases, and 6 bases lay outside the gene matches. This CDR3 has 14 residues. The CDR3 reads CASSPRQGRTEAFF. The CDR3 DNA sequence: TGTGCCAGCAGCCCCCGACAGGGGCGGACTGAAGCTTTCTTT.

The chain carries TRBV12-3 or TRBV12-4 and TRBJ1-4; no firm D call. This CDR3 is built from 14 residues. The germline V and J ends were trimmed by 5 bases and 4 bases, with 11 bases remaining between them. The CDR3 protein is CASSPRAINEKLFF. In nucleotides, the CDR3 is TGTGCCAGCAGTCCCCGGGCGATTAATGAAAAACTGTTTTTT.

This clonotype was seen at least ten times. The chain is built from TRBV11-2 and TRBJ2-7, with a weak D call TRBD1 (6 bases). Trimming left V 0 bases short and J 0 bases short, with 15 bases between. Germline V gene data show CDR1 as SGHAT and CDR2 as FQNNGV. The CDR3 runs 17 residues. The DNA for the CDR3 is TGTGCCAGCAGCTTAGATCAACGGCAGGGGAGCTCCTACGAGCAGTACTTC. Protein product: CASSLDQRQGSSYEQYF.

The chain combines TRBV19 with TRBJ2-7, with D possibly matching TRBD1 (5 bases). CDR1 is LNHDA and CDR2 is SQIVND in the germline V gene (reference sequence). The V and J ends lost 10 bases and 4 bases respectively, with 17 bases between them. This CDR3 contains 13 residues. The CDR3 DNA is TGTGCCACAAAAGGGCAGGGCCCGTACGAGCAGTACTTC. This codes for CATKGQGPYEQYF.

At least ten counts were recorded for this clonotype. This chain joins TRBV12-3 or TRBV12-4 and TRBJ1-5, with 8 bases that match TRBD1. The trim removed 3 bases at V and 4 bases at J, leaving 5 bases unmatched. This CDR3 comprises 15 residues. The CDR3 region is CASSFDRGGNQPQHF. CDR3 in DNA: TGTGCCAGCAGTTTTGACAGGGGCGGTAATCAGCCCCAGCATTTT.

This clonotype was counted between two and nine times. The chain uses TRBV7-9 and TRBJ1-2; no reliable D call. The germline gives CDR1 SEHNR, CDR2 FQNEAQ (reference sequence). V was clipped by 5 bases and J by 4 bases, with 14 bases between them. The CDR3 length is 14 residues. This CDR3 is CASSRREGGYGYTF. CDR3 DNA sequence: TGTGCCAGCAGCCGACGGGAGGGAGGCTATGGCTACACCTTC.

The V call is TRBV28, the J call TRBJ2-7, with 9 bases matching TRBD1. The CDR3 loop spans 13 amino acids. In germline, CDR1 is MDHEN, CDR2 SYDVKM. The trim removed 6 bases at V and 1 base at J, leaving 1 base unmatched. The CDR3 here is CASRTGGSYEQYV. As DNA, the CDR3 is TGTGCCAGCAGGACAGGGGGGTCCTACGAGCAGTACGTC.

J is TRBJ2-1 and V is TRBV19, with D perhaps matching TRBD1 or TRBD2 (5 bases each). Per germline, CDR1 LNHDA and CDR2 SQIVND (reference sequence). Trimming cost V 2 bases and J 6 bases, with 20 bases left between them. The CDR3 loop spans 17 amino acids. The CDR3 nucleotides read TGTGCCAGTAGTATACTCGGGACGGCATTCCCTACCAATGAGCAGTTCTTC. It specifies CASSILGTAFPTNEQFF.

The chain links TRBV4-1 to TRBJ1-1, with a possible D match to TRBD1 (5 bases). Looked up from germline, CDR1 is MGHRA and CDR2 is YSYEKL. The V end was cut by 8 bases, the J end by 6 bases, with 16 bases between. This CDR3 contains 13 residues. CDR3 sequence: CASGDFRSAEAFF. The CDR3, as DNA: TGCGCCAGCGGGGACTTTCGAAGCGCTGAAGCTTTCTTT.